This T cell receptor beta chain is from a study of blood T cell repertoires in COVID-19. The repertoire was sequenced with immunoSEQ multiplex PCR; TCRdb's copy has only in-frame clones and lacks some. The data show just under 150,000 clones, just under 90% seen once. CDR1 and CDR2 (germline): MNHEY, SVGEGT. The V gene lost 2 bases and the J gene lost 4 bases, with 12 bases spanning the gap. The CDR3 contains 14 residues. The TCR originated in a woman aged 45-65 years with active or convalescent COVID-19. The sample was peripheral blood. The chain uses TRBV6-2 or TRBV6-3 and TRBJ2-7; a possible D gene is TRBD1 (5 bases). Here the CDR3 reads CASSYRQRVYEQYF. CDR3 in DNA: TGTGCCAGCAGTTACCGACAGCGAGTTTACGAGCAGTACTTC.